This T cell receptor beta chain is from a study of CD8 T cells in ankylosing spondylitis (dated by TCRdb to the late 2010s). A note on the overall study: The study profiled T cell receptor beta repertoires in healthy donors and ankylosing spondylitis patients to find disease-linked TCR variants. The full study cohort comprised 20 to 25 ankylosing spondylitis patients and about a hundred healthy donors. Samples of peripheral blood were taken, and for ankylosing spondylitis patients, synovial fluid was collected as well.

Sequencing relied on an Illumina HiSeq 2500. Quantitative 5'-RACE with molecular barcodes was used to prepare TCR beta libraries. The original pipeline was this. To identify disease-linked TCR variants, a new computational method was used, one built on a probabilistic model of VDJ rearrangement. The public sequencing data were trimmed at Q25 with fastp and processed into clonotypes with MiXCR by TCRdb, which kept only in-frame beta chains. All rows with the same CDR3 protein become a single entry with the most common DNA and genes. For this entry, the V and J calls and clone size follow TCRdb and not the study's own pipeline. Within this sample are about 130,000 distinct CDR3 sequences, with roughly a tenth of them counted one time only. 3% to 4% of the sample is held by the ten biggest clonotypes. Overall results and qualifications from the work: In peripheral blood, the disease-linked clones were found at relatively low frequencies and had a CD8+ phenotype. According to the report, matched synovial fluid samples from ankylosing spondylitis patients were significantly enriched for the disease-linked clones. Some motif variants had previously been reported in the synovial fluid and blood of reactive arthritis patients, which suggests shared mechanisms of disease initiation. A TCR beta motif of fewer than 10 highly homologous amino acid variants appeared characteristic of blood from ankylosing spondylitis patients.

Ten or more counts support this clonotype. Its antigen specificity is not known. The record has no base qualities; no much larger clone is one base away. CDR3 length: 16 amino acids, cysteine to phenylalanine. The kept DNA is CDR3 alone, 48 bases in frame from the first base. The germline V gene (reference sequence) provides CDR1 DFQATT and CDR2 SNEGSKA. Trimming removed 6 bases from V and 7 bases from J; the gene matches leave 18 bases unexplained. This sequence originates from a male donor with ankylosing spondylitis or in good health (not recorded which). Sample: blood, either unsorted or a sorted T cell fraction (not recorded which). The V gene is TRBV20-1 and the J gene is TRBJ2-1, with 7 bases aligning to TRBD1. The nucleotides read TGCAGTGCCTTCTGGCCCCGGGACAGAGAATTAAATGAGCAGTTCTTC. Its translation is CSAFWPRDRELNEQFF.